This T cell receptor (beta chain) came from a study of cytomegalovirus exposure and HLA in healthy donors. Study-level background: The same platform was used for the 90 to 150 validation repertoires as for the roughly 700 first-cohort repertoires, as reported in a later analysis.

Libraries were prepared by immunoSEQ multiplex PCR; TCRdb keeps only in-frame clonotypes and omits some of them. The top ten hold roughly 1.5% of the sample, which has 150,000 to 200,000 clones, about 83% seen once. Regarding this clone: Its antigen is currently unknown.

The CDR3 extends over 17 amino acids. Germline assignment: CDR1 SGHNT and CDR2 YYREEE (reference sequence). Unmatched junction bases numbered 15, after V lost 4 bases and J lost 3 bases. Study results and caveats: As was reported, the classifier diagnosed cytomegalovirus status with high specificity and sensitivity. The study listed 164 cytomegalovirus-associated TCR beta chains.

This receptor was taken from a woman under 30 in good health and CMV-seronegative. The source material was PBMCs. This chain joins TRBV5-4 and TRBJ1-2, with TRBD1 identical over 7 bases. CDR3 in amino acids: CASSPAMRQGPYYGYTF. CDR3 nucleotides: TGTGCCAGCAGCCCCGCTATGAGACAGGGCCCCTACTATGGCTACACCTTC.